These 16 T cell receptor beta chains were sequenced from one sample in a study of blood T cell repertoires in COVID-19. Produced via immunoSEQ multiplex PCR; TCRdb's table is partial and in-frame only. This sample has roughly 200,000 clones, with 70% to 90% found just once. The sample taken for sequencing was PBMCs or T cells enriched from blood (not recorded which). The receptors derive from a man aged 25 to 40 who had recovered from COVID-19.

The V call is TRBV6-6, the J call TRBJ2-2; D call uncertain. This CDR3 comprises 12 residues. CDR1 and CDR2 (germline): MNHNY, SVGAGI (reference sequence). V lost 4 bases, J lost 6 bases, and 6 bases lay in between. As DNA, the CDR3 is TGTGCCAGCAGTTTCGTCGCCGGGGAGCTGTTTTTT. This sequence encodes CASSFVAGELFF.

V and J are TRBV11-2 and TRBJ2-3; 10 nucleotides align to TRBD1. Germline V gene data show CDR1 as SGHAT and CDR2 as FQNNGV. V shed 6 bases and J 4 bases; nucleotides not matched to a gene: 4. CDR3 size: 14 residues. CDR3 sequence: CASSTGTGADTQYF. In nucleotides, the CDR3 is TGTGCCAGCAGTACCGGGACAGGGGCAGATACGCAGTATTTT.

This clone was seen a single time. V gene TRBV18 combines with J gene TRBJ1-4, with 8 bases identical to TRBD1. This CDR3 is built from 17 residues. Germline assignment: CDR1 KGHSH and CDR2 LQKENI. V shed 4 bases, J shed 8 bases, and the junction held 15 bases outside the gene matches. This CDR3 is CASSLQKGPGGGEKLFF. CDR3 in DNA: TGTGCCAGCTCACTCCAGAAGGGGCCAGGGGGCGGCGAAAAACTGTTTTTT.

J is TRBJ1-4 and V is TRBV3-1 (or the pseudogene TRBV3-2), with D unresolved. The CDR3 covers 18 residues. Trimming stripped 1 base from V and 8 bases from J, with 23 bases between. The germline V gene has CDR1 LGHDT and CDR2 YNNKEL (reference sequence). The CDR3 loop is CASSQANLAPGVGEKLFF. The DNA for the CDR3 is TGTGCCAGCAGCCAAGCTAACCTTGCCCCGGGAGTAGGGGAAAAACTGTTTTTT.

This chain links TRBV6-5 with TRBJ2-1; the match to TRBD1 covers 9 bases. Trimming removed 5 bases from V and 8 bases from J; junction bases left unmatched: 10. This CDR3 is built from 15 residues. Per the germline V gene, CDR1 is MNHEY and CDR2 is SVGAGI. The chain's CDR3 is CASSRGDRDPYEQFF. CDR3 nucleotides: TGTGCCAGCAGTCGCGGGGACAGGGATCCTTATGAGCAGTTCTTC.

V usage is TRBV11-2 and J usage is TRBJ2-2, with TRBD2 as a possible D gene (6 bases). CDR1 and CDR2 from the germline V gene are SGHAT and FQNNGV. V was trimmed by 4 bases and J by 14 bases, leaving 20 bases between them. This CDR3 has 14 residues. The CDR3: CASSSLRETGLLFF. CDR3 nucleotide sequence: TGTGCCAGCAGCTCCCTACGGGAGACGGGGCTACTGTTTTTT.

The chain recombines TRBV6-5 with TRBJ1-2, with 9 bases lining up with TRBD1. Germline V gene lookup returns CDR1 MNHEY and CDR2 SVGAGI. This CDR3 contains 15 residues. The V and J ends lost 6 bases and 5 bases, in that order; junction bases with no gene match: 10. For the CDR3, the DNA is TGTGCCAGCAGGGGACAGGGAGGGATCGGATATGGCTACACCTTC. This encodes CASRGQGGIGYGYTF.

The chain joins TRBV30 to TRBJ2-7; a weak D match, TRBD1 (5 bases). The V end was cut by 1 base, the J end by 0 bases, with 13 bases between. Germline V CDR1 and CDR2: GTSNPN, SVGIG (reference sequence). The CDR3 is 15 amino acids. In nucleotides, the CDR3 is TGTGCCTGGAGTGGCCCAATACAGGTCTCCTACGAGCAGTACTTC. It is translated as CAWSGPIQVSYEQYF.

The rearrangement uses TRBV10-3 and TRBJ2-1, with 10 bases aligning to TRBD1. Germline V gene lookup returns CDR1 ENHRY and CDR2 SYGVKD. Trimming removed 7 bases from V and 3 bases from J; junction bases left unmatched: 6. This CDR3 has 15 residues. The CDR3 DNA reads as TGTGCCATCAACGACCGGGACAGGGGCTACAATGAGCAGTTCTTC. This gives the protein CAINDRDRGYNEQFF.

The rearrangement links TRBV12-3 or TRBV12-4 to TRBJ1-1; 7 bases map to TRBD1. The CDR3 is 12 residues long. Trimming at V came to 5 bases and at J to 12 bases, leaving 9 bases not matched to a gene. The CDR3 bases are TGTGCCAGCAGTCATCAACAGGGGAGAACTTTCTTT. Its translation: CASSHQQGRTFF.

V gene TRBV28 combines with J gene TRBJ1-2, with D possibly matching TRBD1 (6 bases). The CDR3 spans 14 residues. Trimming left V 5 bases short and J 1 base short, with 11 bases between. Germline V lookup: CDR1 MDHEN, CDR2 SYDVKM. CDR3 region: CASSIGQINYGYTF. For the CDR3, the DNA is TGTGCCAGCAGTATCGGACAGATTAACTATGGCTACACCTTC.

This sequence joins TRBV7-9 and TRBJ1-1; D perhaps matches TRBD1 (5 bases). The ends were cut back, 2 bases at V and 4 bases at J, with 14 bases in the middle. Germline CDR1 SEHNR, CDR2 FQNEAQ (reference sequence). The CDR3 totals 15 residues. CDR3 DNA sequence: TGTGCCAGCAGCTTACCCGCAGGGATAGGCACTGAAGCTTTCTTT. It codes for CASSLPAGIGTEAFF.

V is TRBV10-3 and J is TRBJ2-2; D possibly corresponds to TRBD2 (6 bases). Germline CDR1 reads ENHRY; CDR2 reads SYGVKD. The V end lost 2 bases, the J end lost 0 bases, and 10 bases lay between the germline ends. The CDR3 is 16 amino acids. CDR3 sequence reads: CAISEPDYSNTGELFF. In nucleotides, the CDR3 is TGTGCCATCAGTGAGCCGGACTACTCGAACACCGGGGAGCTGTTTTTT.

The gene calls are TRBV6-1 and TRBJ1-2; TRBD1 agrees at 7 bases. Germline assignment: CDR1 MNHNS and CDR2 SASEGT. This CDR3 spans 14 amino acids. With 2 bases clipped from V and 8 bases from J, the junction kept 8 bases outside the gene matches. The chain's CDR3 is CASSERLVGGGYTF. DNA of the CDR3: TGTGCCAGCAGTGAACGGCTTGTAGGGGGCGGCTACACCTTC.

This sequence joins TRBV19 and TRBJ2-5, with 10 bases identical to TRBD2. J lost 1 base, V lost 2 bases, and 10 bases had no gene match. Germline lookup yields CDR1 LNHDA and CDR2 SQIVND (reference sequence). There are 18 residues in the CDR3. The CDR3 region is CASSIRASGSHTQETQYF. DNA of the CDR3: TGTGCCAGTAGTATAAGGGCTAGCGGGAGTCATACCCAAGAGACCCAGTACTTC.

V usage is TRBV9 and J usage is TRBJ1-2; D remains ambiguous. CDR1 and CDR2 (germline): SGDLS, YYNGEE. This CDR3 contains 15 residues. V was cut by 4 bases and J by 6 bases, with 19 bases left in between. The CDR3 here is CASSPRTAFGDGYTF. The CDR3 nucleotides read TGTGCCAGCAGCCCGAGGACGGCCTTCGGGGATGGCTACACCTTC.